This TCR beta chain was sequenced in a study of CD8 T cells in Susac syndrome. Trimming left V 0 bases short and J 6 bases short, with 9 bases between. This CDR3 contains 13 residues. Germline V lookup: CDR1 DFQATT, CDR2 SNEGSKA (reference sequence). The authors reverse transcribed roughly 0.5 to 1 ug RNA with random hexamers. The CDR3 of TCR beta was amplified by immunoSEQ multiplex PCR across 54 Vbeta and 13 Jbeta. TCRdb re-called the immunoSEQ multiplex PCR reads with MiXCR, one entry per CDR3 protein. The sample consists of about 300,000 distinct CDR3 sequences, 89% of them appearing once. Sequencing of TCR beta drew on CD8+ and CD4+ T cells from blood. Relapsing-remitting disease, either stable or active, was present in the treatment-naive patients who were the multiple sclerosis controls.

The receptor comes from a human donor with multiple sclerosis. Sequencing input: CD8+ T cells from PBMCs. V gene TRBV20-1 combines with J gene TRBJ1-5; D gene unclear. CDR3 amino acids: CSARDSSSQPQHF. Here the CDR3 DNA reads TGCAGTGCTAGAGATTCGTCTAGTCAGCCCCAGCATTTT.